The 18 T cell receptor beta chains listed next were all sequenced from one sample in a study of blood T cell repertoires in COVID-19. Some clones are missing from TCRdb's copy, which holds only in-frame ones; the method was immunoSEQ multiplex PCR. Altogether some 100,000 clones are present, approximately 84% being singletons, with the ten largest covering around a quarter. Sequencing was done on a sample of peripheral blood. The receptors were sampled from a man older than 75 with active or convalescent COVID-19.

There are a few counts of this clone. The gene calls are TRBV28 and TRBJ1-2; 9 positions match TRBD1. V was clipped by 6 bases and J by 7 bases; unmatched bases: 12. The CDR3 contains 15 residues. Per the germline V gene, CDR1 is MDHEN and CDR2 is SYDVKM. The CDR3 nucleotides are TGTGCCAGCAGGGAACAGGGGGCGCGGACGACTGGCTACACCTTC. Protein sequence: CASREQGARTTGYTF.

This chain joins TRBV4-1 and TRBJ1-5; tentatively, D is TRBD1 (6 bases). This CDR3 is built from 15 residues. V lost 7 bases and J lost 0, with 13 bases in between. From germline, CDR1 is MGHRA and CDR2 YSYEKL. DNA for the CDR3: TGCGCCAGCAAGCTGACAGGATCTAGCAATCAGCCCCAGCATTTT. Translated, it gives CASKLTGSSNQPQHF.

The rearrangement joins TRBV7-2 to TRBJ2-3, with TRBD1 matching over 8 bases. V shed 5 bases, J shed 5 bases, and the junction held 9 bases outside the gene matches. Germline CDR1 SGHTA, CDR2 FQGNSA. This CDR3 region has 15 residues. The DNA for the CDR3 is TGTGCCAGCAGCGGCCGGGACAGGCGTTTAGATACGCAGTATTTT. This translates into CASSGRDRRLDTQYF.

The chain employs TRBV6-2 or TRBV6-3 and TRBJ2-5, with D perhaps TRBD2 (5 bases). The V gene lost 4 bases and the J gene lost 5 bases, with 17 bases spanning the gap. This CDR3 comprises 15 residues. CDR1 MNHEY and CDR2 SVGEGT come from the germline V gene. The CDR3 spells CASSSPAVPWETQYF. As DNA, the CDR3 is TGTGCCAGCAGTTCTCCAGCGGTCCCGTGGGAGACCCAGTACTTC.

The chain has TRBV7-2 and TRBJ2-7; 8 bases align to TRBD2. Germline loops: CDR1 SGHTA, CDR2 FQGNSA. V lost 2 bases, J lost 0 bases, and 0 bases stayed unmatched. The CDR3 totals 14 residues. The CDR3 spells CASSLTSGSYEQYF. Written as DNA, the CDR3 is TGTGCCAGCAGCTTAACTAGCGGCTCCTACGAGCAGTACTTC.

The chain recombines TRBV27 with TRBJ1-5; 9 nucleotides match TRBD1. The CDR3 is 16 amino acids. Losses at the gene ends were 5 bases for V and 4 bases for J; bases not matched to a gene: 9. Germline CDR1 and CDR2: MNHEY and SMNVEV (reference sequence). Here the CDR3 reads CASSATGQGWNQPQHF. The DNA for the CDR3 is TGTGCCAGCAGTGCAACGGGACAGGGATGGAATCAGCCCCAGCATTTT.

J is TRBJ1-3 and V is TRBV7-6; tentative D call: TRBD1 (6 bases). The CDR3 is 15 amino acids. Deletions cut 6 bases from V and 2 bases from J, with 14 bases between. CDR1 is SGHVS and CDR2 is FNYEAQ in the germline V gene. CDR3 residues: CASSPPQGAGNTIYF. CDR3 nucleotides: TGTGCCAGCAGTCCGCCACAGGGCGCTGGAAACACCATATATTTT.

The chain combines TRBV28 with TRBJ1-2; D is uncertain. CDR3 length: 14 amino acids. Germline values: CDR1 MDHEN, CDR2 SYDVKM. V was trimmed by 6 bases and J by 4 bases, leaving 15 bases between them. This chain's CDR3 is CASSPASRAYGYTF. The CDR3 region has the DNA TGTGCCAGCAGCCCCGCCTCGAGGGCCTATGGCTACACCTTC.

CDR3 protein: CASQTGGHTEAFF. The CDR3 coding sequence is TGCGCCAGCCAAACAGGGGGCCACACTGAAGCTTTCTTT. The rearrangement joins TRBV5-1 to TRBJ1-1; 9 bases fit TRBD1. V shed 7 bases and J 3 bases; nucleotides not matched to a gene: 4. CDR1 and CDR2 from the germline V gene are SGHRS and YFSETQ. This CDR3 region has 13 residues.

The chain links TRBV6-6 to TRBJ1-2; no firm D call. Trimming pared 5 bases from V and 3 bases from J, leaving 13 bases between. The CDR3 is made up of 14 amino acids. Germline V gene lookup returns CDR1 MNHNY and CDR2 SVGAGI (reference sequence). The CDR3 bases are TGTGCCAGCAGTCGACCGGGGAGGGACTATGGCTACACCTTC. Amino acid sequence: CASSRPGRDYGYTF.

The chain recombines TRBV12-3 or TRBV12-4 with TRBJ1-2; D unresolved. The CDR3 length is 13 residues. Deletions cut 6 bases from V and 4 bases from J, with 12 bases between. The CDR3 nucleotides read TGTGCCAGCAGCCCTGACTCTTCCTATGGCTACACCTTC. Protein: CASSPDSSYGYTF.

The chain joins TRBV19 to TRBJ1-3; D is possibly TRBD1 (5 bases). The CDR3 extends over 14 amino acids. Trimming shortened V by 7 bases and J by 7 bases, and 17 bases separated the two germline ends. The germline V gene has CDR1 LNHDA and CDR2 SQIVND (reference sequence). Here the CDR3 reads CASNAGGGVNTIYF. In DNA form, the CDR3 reads TGTGCCAGTAACGCAGGAGGAGGGGTGAACACCATATATTTT.

The V call is TRBV7-9, the J call TRBJ1-1; D is unclear. Germline values: CDR1 SEHNR, CDR2 FQNEAQ (reference sequence). V was clipped by 6 bases and J by 5 bases, with 22 bases between them. This CDR3 spans 16 amino acids. The CDR3 spells CASRPSVGATETEAFF. CDR3 DNA: TGTGCCAGCAGACCCTCAGTTGGCGCGACGGAGACTGAAGCTTTCTTT.

J is TRBJ2-2 and V is TRBV7-2, with D perhaps matching TRBD1 (7 bases). Trimming pared 4 bases from V and 7 bases from J, leaving 13 bases between. In germline, CDR1 is SGHTA, CDR2 FQGNSA. This CDR3 spans 14 amino acids. Here the CDR3 reads CASSYDREVGELFF. DNA of the CDR3: TGTGCCAGCAGCTACGACAGGGAGGTCGGGGAGCTGTTTTTT.

The chain joins TRBV7-3 to TRBJ1-1, with TRBD1 matching 7 bases. Trimming at V came to 1 base and at J to 4 bases, leaving 3 bases not matched to a gene. Per the germline V gene, CDR1 is SGHTA and CDR2 is FQGTGA. This CDR3 is 14 amino acids long. The CDR3 sequence is CASSLSAGGTEAFF. The CDR3 region has the DNA TGTGCCAGCAGCTTAAGTGCAGGGGGCACTGAAGCTTTCTTT.

CDR3 nucleotides: TGTGCCAGCTCAAACCGGGACAGACCCTACGAGCAGTACTTC. Translated, it gives CASSNRDRPYEQYF. This sequence joins TRBV18 and TRBJ2-7; 7 nucleotides line up with TRBD1. This CDR3 is built from 14 residues. With V trimmed by 5 bases and J by 2 bases, 6 bases remained unmatched. In germline, CDR1 is KGHSH, CDR2 LQKENI. The full variable domain, in which reference TRBV18 and TRBJ2-7 provide the parts outside the CDR3, is NAGVMQNPRHLVRRRGQEARLRCSPMKGHSHVYWYRQLPEEGLKFMVYLQKENIIDESGMPKERFSAEFPKEGPSILRIQQVVRGDSAAYFCASSNRDRPYEQYFGPGTRLTVT.

For the CDR3, the DNA is TGTGCCAGCAGTCTTTTGGGGGGGGAGACCCAGTACTTC. It yields the protein CASSLLGGETQYF. This rearrangement joins TRBV6-5 to TRBJ2-5; TRBD2 aligns across 7 bases. CDR1 is MNHEY and CDR2 is SVGAGI in the germline V gene. J lost 5 bases, V lost 5 bases, and 5 bases had no gene match. There are 13 residues in the CDR3.

This clone has more than one count but fewer than ten. This chain connects TRBV10-1 to TRBJ2-7, with unresolved D. This CDR3 region has 13 residues. The germline V and J ends were trimmed by 6 bases and 5 bases, with 14 bases remaining between them. CDR1 and CDR2 (germline): WNHNN, SYGVQD (reference sequence). CDR3 coding DNA: TGCGCCAGCAGATCGGGTCCTGTGGACGAGCAGTACTTC. Its translation is CASRSGPVDEQYF.